One sample yielded the 31 T cell receptor beta chains listed below, sequenced in a study of tumor-infiltrating lymphocytes in primary liver carcinoma. The study co-extracted DNA and RNA from 20-30 mg of unsorted bulk tissue. Synthesis of TCR beta cDNA was carried out from 500 ng total RNA with a constant-region primer. Construction of TCR beta libraries relied on three successive nested multiplex PCR rounds employing slightly modified ARM-PCR. Forward primers for TRBV1-TRBV30 and a C-beta reverse primer served the first two PCR rounds, at about 10 cycles each. A single record per CDR3 protein comes from TCRdb applying MiXCR to the multiplex PCR reads. The table includes about 99,000 distinct CDR3 sequences, around two thirds detected once. The source material was liver tumor tissue from sampling region 5. Subset indicated: tumor region T5, tumor centre. The origin of the receptors is a woman aged 55-75 years with primary liver carcinoma and hepatitis B virus infection.

Notes on this clonotype: No conserved phenylalanine or tryptophan is present at the end of the CDR3, so a read error is the likely explanation. The chain combines TRBV11-2 with TRBJ2-4; D perhaps matches TRBD2 (5 bases). Germline lookup yields CDR1 SGHAT and CDR2 FQNNGV. The CDR3 spans 13 residues. The CDR3 DNA reads TGTGCTAGTTCACTAGAGTCCGAAAACATTCAGTACCTC. Translation gives CASSLESENIQYL.

As for this clonotype: One end of the junction varies from germline; a read error may be responsible. The V and J genes are TRBV11-3 and TRBJ2-7; TRBD1 matches at 7 bases. Germline CDR1 and CDR2: SGHNT and YENEEA. The CDR3 runs 15 residues. The CDR3 sequence is CTSSLGIGGSLEHYF. The CDR3 DNA reads TGTACCAGCAGCTTAGGGATAGGGGGCTCCCTCGAGCACTACTTC.

This clonotype was seen a few times. This may be a read error, as it is one base from a much larger clone. V and J are TRBV6-5 and TRBJ1-6; a weak D match, TRBD1 (5 bases). V was cut by 0 bases and J by 11 bases, with 20 bases left in between. The CDR3 consists of 17 residues. Germline-derived CDR1 and CDR2 are MNHEY and SVGAGI. CDR3 residues: CASSYSVMPGIDPPLHF. CDR3 nucleotide sequence: TGTGCCAGCAGTTACTCGGTTATGCCAGGGATTGATCCACCCCTCCACTTT.

This clonotype showed up just once. One end of the junction does not line up with germline, which may come from a read error. The CDR3 reads CASSQIGSGVNVLTF. In nucleotides, the CDR3 is TGTGCCAGCAGCCAGATAGGATCCGGGGTCAACGTCCTGACTTTC. The chain has TRBV14 and TRBJ2-6, with D maybe TRBD2 (5 bases). Germline V gene sequence: CDR1 SGHDN, CDR2 FVKESK. The CDR3 loop spans 15 amino acids.

The rearrangement links TRBV11-1 to TRBJ2-4; 13 positions agree with TRBD2. Trimming took 5 bases from V and 2 from J; bases not matched to a gene: 6. CDR1 is SGHAT and CDR2 is FQDESV in the germline V gene (reference sequence). The CDR3 covers 17 residues. The CDR3 nucleotides read TGTGCCAGCAGCCTCCCCGGGACTAGCGGGACCAAAAACATTCAGTACTTC. Translated: CASSLPGTSGTKNIQYF.

The chain recombines TRBV18 with TRBJ1-2; 7 positions match TRBD1. Germline trimming cut 2 bases from V and 4 bases from J; bases unmatched to any gene: 4. Germline lookup yields CDR1 KGHSH and CDR2 LQKENI. This CDR3 has 14 residues. The DNA for the CDR3 is TGTGCCAGCTCACCAGACAGGGTTGGCTATGGCTACACCTTC. Encoded protein: CASSPDRVGYGYTF.

This clonotype was observed many times. The chain carries TRBV4-2 and TRBJ2-1; D gene ambiguous. The V end was cut by 0 bases, the J end by 0 bases, with 9 bases between. Looked up from germline, CDR1 is LGHNA and CDR2 is YNFKEQ. This CDR3 contains 16 residues. The CDR3 region has the DNA TGTGCCAGCAGCCAAGATGTCCCTAGCTCCTACAATGAGCAGTTCTTC. Translation: CASSQDVPSSYNEQFF.

This clonotype showed up many times. This chain connects TRBV6-2 or TRBV6-3 to TRBJ2-5; TRBD2 matches at 9 bases. J was trimmed by 4 bases and V by 5 bases; bases with no gene match: 14. The CDR3 runs 17 residues. CDR1 MNHEY and CDR2 SVGEGT come from the germline V gene. The CDR3 spells CASSHLSIAGARETQYF. The CDR3 bases are TGTGCCAGCAGTCACCTCTCTATAGCGGGAGCACGAGAGACCCAGTACTTC.

On this clonotype: This could be a read error, since a much larger clone is one nucleotide away. The CDR3 DNA is TGTGCCAGCTCCGAAGGGACAGGGGACTTTAATGGGCAGTTCTTC. Translating it yields CASSEGTGDFNGQFF. The chain combines TRBV6-1 with TRBJ2-1; TRBD1 aligns across 10 bases. This CDR3 spans 15 amino acids. CDR1 is MNHNS, CDR2 SASEGT, per germline.

Concerning this clonotype itself: An end of the junction does not agree with germline; a read error may underlie this. The chain couples TRBV29-1 to TRBJ2-5; perhaps TRBD2 as D (6 bases). This CDR3 has 13 amino acids. Per germline, CDR1 SQVTM and CDR2 ANQGSEA. CDR3 region: CSVDVAGRDTRYF. The CDR3 DNA reads TGCAGTGTTGATGTAGCCGGGCGGGATACCCGGTACTTC.

This clonotype was detected only once. This may be a read error: a much more frequent sequence differs by one nucleotide. The rearrangement links TRBV5-1 to TRBJ1-4; D unclear. This CDR3 comprises 15 residues. Germline V gene data show CDR1 as SGHRS and CDR2 as YFSETQ. With 0 bases removed from V and 2 bases from J, the gap between germline ends came to 8 bases. The CDR3 region is CASSLDRGTNEKLFF. DNA of the CDR3: TGCGCCAGCAGCTTGGACCGGGGTACTAATGAAAAACTGTTTTTT.

This chain uses TRBV7-3 with TRBJ2-1; TRBD2 might be the D (5 bases). Between the trimmed V and J ends, which lost 8 bases and 3 bases, there was a span of 23 bases. Germline CDR1 reads SGHTA; CDR2 reads FQGTGA. The CDR3 has 17 residues. CDR3 region: CASVILRGTEVYNEQFF. The CDR3 DNA reads TGTGCCAGCGTAATATTGCGCGGAACGGAGGTCTACAATGAGCAGTTCTTC.

With respect to this clonotype: One end of the junction is discordant with germline, which a read error may explain. V and J are TRBV11-3 and TRBJ2-5, with D perhaps TRBD2 (5 bases). The CDR3 runs to 17 residues. The germline V gene has CDR1 SGHNT and CDR2 YENEEA. CDR3 in amino acids: CVSSRLQTVGEWETQYF. The CDR3, as DNA: TGTGTCAGCAGCCGCCTCCAAACAGTGGGAGAGTGGGAGACCCAGTACTTC.

With regard to this clonotype: A much larger clone differs by one base, so this may be a read error. The chain joins TRBV5-5 to TRBJ2-2; TRBD2 might be the D (6 bases). The CDR3 runs 13 residues. Germline values: CDR1 SGHKS, CDR2 YYEKEE (reference sequence). The CDR3: CASSLGLTWELFF. In DNA, the CDR3 is TGTGCCAGCAGCCTGGGACTCACCTGGGAGCTGTTTTTT.

Remarks on this clonotype: A much larger clone differs by one base, so this may be a read error. The rearrangement links TRBV6-5 to TRBJ2-1; no firm D call. Trimming shortened V by 4 bases and J by 11 bases, and 12 bases separated the two germline ends. The CDR3 is 12 amino acids. Germline V CDR1 and CDR2: MNHEY, SVGAGI. DNA of the CDR3: TGTGCCAGCAGTTCAGACTGGGTAAAGCAGTTCTTC. The encoded protein is CASSSDWVKQFF.

This clonotype has ten or more counts. This chain uses TRBV6-2 or TRBV6-3 with TRBJ2-1, with unresolved D. V was clipped by 4 bases and J by 8 bases, with 15 bases between them. CDR3 length: 14 residues. Germline assignment: CDR1 MNHEY and CDR2 SVGEGT. The CDR3 nucleotides are TGTGCCAGCAGTTCCTCGGAACTCGTCGATGAGCAGTTCTTC. Translated: CASSSSELVDEQFF.

For this clonotype: An end of the junction does not agree with germline; a read error may underlie this. The chain links TRBV11-2 to TRBJ2-2, with a weak D call TRBD2 (5 bases). Germline CDR1 is SGHAT and CDR2 is FQNNGV. CDR3 length: 12 residues. The CDR3 loop reads CASSLDRTGSCF. Here the CDR3 DNA reads TGTGCCAGCAGCTTAGATAGGACTGGGAGCTGTTTT.

This clonotype was seen repeatedly, ten times or more. The V and J genes are TRBV6-2 or TRBV6-3 and TRBJ2-5; TRBD2 matches 13 bases. Germline CDR1 reads MNHEY; CDR2 reads SVGEGT. The length of the CDR3 is 16 residues. The ends lost 5 bases at V and 2 bases at J; junction bases unmatched: 5. CDR3 sequence: CASSTGLAGEQETQYF. Here the CDR3 DNA reads TGTGCCAGCAGTACTGGACTAGCGGGGGAACAAGAGACCCAGTACTTC.

To note about this clonotype: At one end the junction does not follow the germline gene, possibly because of a read error. V gene TRBV6-2 or TRBV6-3 combines with J gene TRBJ2-7; 7 bases are shared with TRBD1. The CDR3 covers 17 residues. Germline V gives CDR1 MNHEY, CDR2 SVGEGT. This chain's CDR3 is CAISYPTTGTVGHEQYF. The CDR3 nucleotides read TGTGCCATCAGTTACCCTACGACCGGGACAGTGGGGCACGAGCAGTACTTC.

Only a few counts were recorded for this clonotype. This chain connects TRBV2 to TRBJ1-2; no reliable D call. The CDR3 loop spans 12 amino acids. Germline CDR1 reads SNHLY; CDR2 reads FYNNEI. Trimming left V 8 bases short and J 4 bases short, with 11 bases between. The DNA for the CDR3 is TGTGCCAGCGGAGAGGTCGTCTATGGCTACACCTTC. Residues: CASGEVVYGYTF.

This clonotype was recorded a few times. V usage is TRBV10-3 and J usage is TRBJ2-1; D is unresolved. V gave up 6 bases and J gave up 7 bases, with 7 bases separating them. This CDR3 is built from 11 residues. The germline gives CDR1 ENHRY, CDR2 SYGVKD. CDR3 residues: CAIRGYNEQFF. CDR3 nucleotide sequence: TGTGCCATCAGGGGGTATAATGAGCAGTTCTTC.

In the case of this clonotype: At one end the junction does not follow the germline gene, possibly because of a read error. The chain recombines TRBV4-1 with TRBJ2-3, with 12 bases lining up with TRBD2. Germline-derived CDR1 and CDR2 are MGHRA and YSYEKL. CDR3 length: 22 amino acids. The CDR3 DNA sequence: TGCGCCATCAGCCCTAGCGGGAGGGCCCTCATTCCCCAGCGTGCTAGCACAGATACGCAGTATTTT. Its translation is CAISPSGRALIPQRASTDTQYF.

Regarding this clonotype: A much larger clone sits a single nucleotide away, making a read error possible. J is TRBJ2-2 and V is TRBV5-6; 8 bases agree with TRBD2. The junction had 7 bases not matched to a gene; V was cut back by 4 bases and J by 5 bases. Germline V CDR1 and CDR2: SGHDT, YYEEEE. The CDR3 runs 15 residues. The CDR3 reads CASSQRTSRTGELFF. CDR3 bases: TGTGCCAGCAGCCAAAGGACTAGCCGGACCGGGGAGCTGTTTTTT.

This clonotype has only a few counts. A read error may be the cause here, since a much bigger clone is one base away. CDR3 loop: CASRVRGANTETFF. As DNA, the CDR3 is TGTGCCAGCAGAGTCCGAGGGGCGAACACTGAAACTTTCTTT. The chain couples TRBV12-3 or TRBV12-4 to TRBJ1-1, with D perhaps TRBD1 (5 bases). This CDR3 comprises 14 residues.

The chain links TRBV5-1 to TRBJ2-2; TRBD1 agrees at 9 bases. V trimming: 3 bases; J trimming: 2 bases; junction bases outside the gene matches: 5. Germline V lookup: CDR1 SGHRS, CDR2 YFSETQ. The CDR3 contains 16 residues. CDR3 residues: CASSSMGQGNTGELFF. CDR3 sequence (DNA): TGCGCCAGCAGCTCAATGGGACAGGGAAACACCGGGGAGCTGTTTTTT.

Notes on this clonotype: A junction boundary mismatches the germline segment, possibly from a read error. This rearrangement joins TRBV11-2 to TRBJ2-7; D gene unclear. From germline, CDR1 is SGHAT and CDR2 FQNNGV. There are 13 residues in the CDR3. The CDR3 region has the DNA TGTGCCAGCAGCCTCCGCTATGCCTACAAGCAGTACTTC. Its protein is CASSLRYAYKQYF.

Only one count was recorded for this clonotype. The V and J genes are TRBV11-2 and TRBJ2-1, with 14 bases matching TRBD2. The CDR3 spans 14 residues. The germline gives CDR1 SGHAT, CDR2 FQNNGV. CDR3 sequence: CLSSLGLAGDEQFF. CDR3 DNA: TGTCTCAGCAGCTTGGGACTAGCGGGAGATGAGCAGTTCTTC.

The chain carries TRBV11-3 and TRBJ2-2; D assignment may be TRBD1 or TRBD2 (5 bases each). Germline V gene lookup returns CDR1 SGHNT and CDR2 YENEEA. The V gene lost 2 bases and the J gene lost 8 bases, with 21 bases spanning the gap. This CDR3 is built from 17 residues. CDR3 region: CASSLSPGGNRAGELFF. Written as DNA, the CDR3 is TGTGCCAGCAGCTTATCTCCTGGGGGTAATCGCGCAGGGGAGCTGTTTTTT.

Points on this clonotype: At one end the junction does not follow the germline gene, possibly because of a read error. V usage is TRBV11-2 and J usage is TRBJ2-1; 8 bases line up with TRBD2. Germline values: CDR1 SGHAT, CDR2 FQNNGV. This CDR3 spans 16 amino acids. CDR3 residues: CTSSPGLAGDCNEQFF. As DNA, the CDR3 is TGTACCAGCAGCCCCGGGCTAGCGGGTGATTGCAATGAGCAGTTCTTC.

This clonotype was counted at least ten times. The V gene is TRBV6-5, the J gene TRBJ1-6; D gene ambiguous. The ends were cut back, 5 bases at V and 9 bases at J, with 17 bases in the middle. The CDR3 covers 15 residues. Per the germline V gene, CDR1 is MNHEY and CDR2 is SVGAGI. CDR3 in DNA: TGTGCCAGCAGTCCTGGACGAAGACTGTTTTCACCCCTCCACTTT. Translated: CASSPGRRLFSPLHF.

Of note for this clonotype: At one end, the junction sequence differs from germline, possibly due to a read error. V gene TRBV7-8 combines with J gene TRBJ2-7; 9 bases are a match to TRBD2. The germline gives CDR1 SGHVS, CDR2 FQNEAQ. The CDR3 has 16 amino acids. In nucleotides, the CDR3 is TGTGCCAGTAGCTTGTCTCTAGCGGGAACGGGGTACGAGCAGTACTTC. Amino acid sequence: CASSLSLAGTGYEQYF.